This TCR beta chain was sequenced in a study of PD-1 blockade in classical Hodgkin lymphoma. Whole-study context: Nivolumab dosed at 3 mg/kg went to patients intravenously every 2 weeks. Findings and caveats of the study: Those patients who began receiving nivolumab less than 1 year after ASCT had lower diversity, and they were excluded. Relapsed/refractory patients reportedly had lower baseline diversity than newly diagnosed patients.

Regarding time point: cycle 4 day 1 (C4D1), after five to seven weeks of nivolumab. Following autologous stem cell transplantation, relapse occurred in every patient, and exposure to brentuximab vedotin varied. TCRdb's copy holds only in-frame clones and misses some; the assay was immunoSEQ multiplex PCR. The sample records under 20,000 clones, roughly 72% being singletons. This CDR3 region has 11 residues. Germline V CDR1 and CDR2: MNHEY, SVGAGI. The ends were cut back, 6 bases at V and 13 bases at J, with 12 bases in the middle. This clone was counted a few times. As yet, its antigen is unknown. This clonotype was sampled from a human donor with classical Hodgkin lymphoma. The chain joins TRBV6-5 to TRBJ1-4; possible D gene TRBD1, 6 bases. Sequenced material: peripheral blood mononuclear cells (PBMCs), taken before the fourth cycle of nivolumab. DNA for the CDR3: TGTGCCAGCAGGCAGGGGTTTAGACTGTTTTTT. Protein: CASRQGFRLFF.